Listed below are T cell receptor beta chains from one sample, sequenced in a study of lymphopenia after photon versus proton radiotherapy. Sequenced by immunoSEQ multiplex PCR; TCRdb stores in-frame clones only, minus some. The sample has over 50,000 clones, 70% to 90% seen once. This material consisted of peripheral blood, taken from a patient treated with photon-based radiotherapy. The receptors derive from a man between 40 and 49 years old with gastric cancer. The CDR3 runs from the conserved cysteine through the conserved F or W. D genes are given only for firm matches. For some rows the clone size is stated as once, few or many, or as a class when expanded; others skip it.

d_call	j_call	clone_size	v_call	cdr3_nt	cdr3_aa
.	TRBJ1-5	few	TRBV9	TGTGCCAGCAGTTCCGGATTTAATCAGCCCCAGCATTTT	CASSSGFNQPQHF
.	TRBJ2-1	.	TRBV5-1	TGCGCCAGCGGGTTTGACTCGGCGGCGCTAAATGAGCAGTTCTTC	CASGFDSAALNEQFF
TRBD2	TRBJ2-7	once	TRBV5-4	TGTGCCAGCACCCGGGGGGTCGGAAGGGGATTAGCTATTGACTTC	CASTRGVGRGLAIDF
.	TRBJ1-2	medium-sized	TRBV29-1	TGCAGCGTTGAAAGCAGCCCGAGTGGCTACACCTTC	CSVESSPSGYTF
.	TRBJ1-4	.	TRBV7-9	TGTGCCAGCAGCCCAGATGCAACTAATGAAAAACTGTTTTTT	CASSPDATNEKLFF
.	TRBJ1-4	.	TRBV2	TGTGCCAGCAACTACAGGGACAATGAAAAACTGTTTTTT	CASNYRDNEKLFF
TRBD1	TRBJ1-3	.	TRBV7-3	TGTGCCAGCAGCTTGGAAGGGACAGGCTTCTCTGGAAACACCATATATTTT	CASSLEGTGFSGNTIYF
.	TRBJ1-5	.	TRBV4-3	TGCGCCAGCAGCCAAGACTTAACAGGCAATCAGCCCCAGCATTTT	CASSQDLTGNQPQHF
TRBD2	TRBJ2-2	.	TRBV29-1	TGCAGCGTGAGGGCTACTAGCGGGGGGGCAGGGGAGCTGTTTTTT	CSVRATSGGAGELFF
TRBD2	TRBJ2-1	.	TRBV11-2	TGTGCCAGCAGCCTCTGGACTAGCGGGGGGGCCCGCAATGAGCAGTTCTTC	CASSLWTSGGARNEQFF
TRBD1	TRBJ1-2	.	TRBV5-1	TGCGCCAGCAGCCCCCCCGACAGGGACTATGGCTACACCTTC	CASSPPDRDYGYTF
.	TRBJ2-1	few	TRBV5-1	TGCGCCAGCAGCTTGGTAGGACAGTGGTCGGATGAGCAGTTCTTC	CASSLVGQWSDEQFF
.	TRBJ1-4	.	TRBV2	TGTGCCAGCAGTAGGGACAAAAATGAAAAACTGTTTTTT	CASSRDKNEKLFF
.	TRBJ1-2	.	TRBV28	TGTGCCAGCCGAACTAACTATGGCTACACCTTC	CASRTNYGYTF
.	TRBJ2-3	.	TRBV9	TGTGCCAGCAGCGTAGGTACGGGTAGCGGCACAGATACGCAGTATTTT	CASSVGTGSGTDTQYF
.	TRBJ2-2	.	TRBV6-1	TGTGCCAGCAGGGGGGTGAGGAACACCGGGGAGCTGTTTTTT	CASRGVRNTGELFF
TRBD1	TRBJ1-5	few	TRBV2	TGTGCCAGCAGTTCGGACAGGGGCAATCAGCCCCAGCATTTT	CASSSDRGNQPQHF
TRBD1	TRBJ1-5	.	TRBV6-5	TGTGCCAGCAACTTGGCCAGGGGGGTTGGGCCCCAGCATTTT	CASNLARGVGPQHF
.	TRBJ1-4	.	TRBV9	TGTGCCAGCAGCGTAGGGTTACAGCTTAATGAAAAACTGTTTTTT	CASSVGLQLNEKLFF
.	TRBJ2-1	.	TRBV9	TGTGCCAGCAGCGTCGACGACTCCGCCAGCTCCTACAATGAGCAGTTCTTC	CASSVDDSASSYNEQFF
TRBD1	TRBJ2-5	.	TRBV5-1	TGCGCCAGCAGCCAAAATACAGGGGGAAAAGAGACCCAGTACTTC	CASSQNTGGKETQYF
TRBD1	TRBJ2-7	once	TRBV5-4	TGTGCCAGCAGTCTGGACAGGGGGAGCTCCTACGAGCAGTACTTC	CASSLDRGSSYEQYF
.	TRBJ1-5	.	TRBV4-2	TGTGCCAGCAGCCGAGGGACGGCTCAGCCCCAGCATTTT	CASSRGTAQPQHF
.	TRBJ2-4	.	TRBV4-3	TGCGCCAGCAGCCAAGATCACGGGCGGTCCATAGCCAAAAACATTCAGTACTTC	CASSQDHGRSIAKNIQYF
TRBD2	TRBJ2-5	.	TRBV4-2	TGTGCCAGCAGCCAAGATTGGACTAGCGAGGAGACCCAGTACTTC	CASSQDWTSEETQYF
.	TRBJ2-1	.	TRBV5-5	TGTGCCAGCAGCTTGAGGAGACCGGAGAACAATGAGCAGTTCTTC	CASSLRRPENNEQFF
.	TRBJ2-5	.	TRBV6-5	TGTGCCACCTCGGGACAATCCGAGACCCAGTACTTC	CATSGQSETQYF
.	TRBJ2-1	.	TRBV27	TGTGCCAGCATTTCGCAGGGGAAAAACAATGAGCAGTTCTTC	CASISQGKNNEQFF
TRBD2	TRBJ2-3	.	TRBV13	TGTGCCAGCAGCTCCTGGGGGAGGGTCCAGCGGGGTAGCACAGATACGCAGTATTTT	CASSSWGRVQRGSTDTQYF
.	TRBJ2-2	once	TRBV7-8	TGTGCCAGCAGCATGGACGGGTCCCGGGGGGAGCTGTTTTTT	CASSMDGSRGELFF
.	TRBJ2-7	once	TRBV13	TGTGCCAGCAGCTTAGTACAGGGTGACGAGCAGTACTTC	CASSLVQGDEQYF
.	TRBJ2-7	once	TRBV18	TGTGCCAGCTCACCTCTCGCCGGGGACGAGCAGTACTTC	CASSPLAGDEQYF
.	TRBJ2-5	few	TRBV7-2	TGTGCCAGCAGCACCGCGACCCAAGAGACCCAGTACTTC	CASSTATQETQYF
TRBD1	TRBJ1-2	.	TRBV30	TGTGCCTGGAGCCCCGGGCCAAAGACAGGGCGGAGAGTGAGATATGGCTACACCTTC	CAWSPGPKTGRRVRYGYTF
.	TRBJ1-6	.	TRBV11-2	TGTGCCAGCAGCTTAGGTGAGGCTTCACCCCTCCACTTT	CASSLGEASPLHF
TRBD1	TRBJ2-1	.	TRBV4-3	TGCGCCAGCAGCCCCAAGGGGGCAGGGTACAATGAGCAGTTCTTC	CASSPKGAGYNEQFF
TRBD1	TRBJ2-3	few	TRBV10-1	TGCGCCAGCAGTTGGACAGGGACAGATACGCAGTATTTT	CASSWTGTDTQYF
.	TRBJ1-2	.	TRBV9	TGTGCCAGCAGCGTAGGCCGCGGGGGGGCTTTTGCTAACTATGGCTACACCTTC	CASSVGRGGAFANYGYTF
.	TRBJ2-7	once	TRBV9	TGTGCCAGCAACCAAGGAGGGGGGGCGCGCAACGAGCAGTACTTC	CASNQGGGARNEQYF
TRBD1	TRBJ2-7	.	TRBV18	TGTGCCAGCTCACCCGGAACAGGGGGGACCTACGAGCAGTACTTC	CASSPGTGGTYEQYF
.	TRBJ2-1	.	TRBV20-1	TGCAGTGCTAGAGATATGAATGAGCAGTTCTTC	CSARDMNEQFF
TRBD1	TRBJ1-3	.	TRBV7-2	TGTGCCAGTAGAACAGGGGGAATTGGAAACACCATATATTTT	CASRTGGIGNTIYF
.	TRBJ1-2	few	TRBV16	TGTGCCAGCACCCGGTGGCGTGGCTACACCTTC	CASTRWRGYTF
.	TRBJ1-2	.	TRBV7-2	TGTGCCAGCAGCTTGGGAGGGGGGATGGCTTGGGGCTACACCTTC	CASSLGGGMAWGYTF